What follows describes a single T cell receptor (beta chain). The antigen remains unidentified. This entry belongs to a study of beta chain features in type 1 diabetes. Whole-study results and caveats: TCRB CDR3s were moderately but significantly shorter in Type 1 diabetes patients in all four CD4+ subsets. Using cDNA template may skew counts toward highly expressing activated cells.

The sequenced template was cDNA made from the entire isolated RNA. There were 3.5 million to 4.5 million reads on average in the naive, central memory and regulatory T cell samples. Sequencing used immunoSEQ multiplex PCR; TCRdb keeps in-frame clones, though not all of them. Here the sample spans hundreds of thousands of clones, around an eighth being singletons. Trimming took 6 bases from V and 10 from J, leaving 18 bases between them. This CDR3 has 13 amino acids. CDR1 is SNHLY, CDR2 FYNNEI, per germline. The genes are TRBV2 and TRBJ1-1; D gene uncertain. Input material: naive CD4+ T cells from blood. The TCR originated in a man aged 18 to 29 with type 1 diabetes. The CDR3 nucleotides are TGTGCCAGCAGCGGAGATACACCTTGGGGAGCTTTCTTT. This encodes CASSGDTPWGAFF.